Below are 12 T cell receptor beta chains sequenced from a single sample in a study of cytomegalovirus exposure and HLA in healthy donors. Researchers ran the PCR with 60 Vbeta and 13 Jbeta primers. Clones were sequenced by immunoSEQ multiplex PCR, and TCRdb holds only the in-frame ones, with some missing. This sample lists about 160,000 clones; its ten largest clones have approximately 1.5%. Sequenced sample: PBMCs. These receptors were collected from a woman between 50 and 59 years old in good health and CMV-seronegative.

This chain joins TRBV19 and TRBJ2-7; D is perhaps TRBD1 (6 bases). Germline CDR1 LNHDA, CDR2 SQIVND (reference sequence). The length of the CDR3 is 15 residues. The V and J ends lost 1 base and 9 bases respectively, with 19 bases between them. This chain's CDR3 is CASSIARTAFSGQYF. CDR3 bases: TGTGCCAGTAGTATAGCCCGGACAGCCTTTTCGGGGCAGTACTTC.

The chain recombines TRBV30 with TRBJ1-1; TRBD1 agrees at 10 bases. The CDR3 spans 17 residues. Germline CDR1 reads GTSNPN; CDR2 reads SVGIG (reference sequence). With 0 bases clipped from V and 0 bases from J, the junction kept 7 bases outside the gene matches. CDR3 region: CAWSVRGTGVVNTEAFF. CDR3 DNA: TGTGCCTGGAGTGTACGTGGGACAGGGGTTGTGAACACTGAAGCTTTCTTT.

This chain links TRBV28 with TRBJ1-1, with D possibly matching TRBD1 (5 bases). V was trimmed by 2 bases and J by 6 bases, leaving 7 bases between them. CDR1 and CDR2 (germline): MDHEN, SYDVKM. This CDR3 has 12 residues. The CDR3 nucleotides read TGTGCCAGCAGTTTACAGGGTCCTGAAGCTTTCTTT. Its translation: CASSLQGPEAFF. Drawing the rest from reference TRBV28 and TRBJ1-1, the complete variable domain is DVKVTQSSRYLVKRTGEKVFLECVQDMDHENMFWYRQDPGLGLRLIYFSYDVKMKEKGDIPEGYSVSREKKERFSLILESASTNQTSMYLCASSLQGPEAFFGQGTRLTVV.

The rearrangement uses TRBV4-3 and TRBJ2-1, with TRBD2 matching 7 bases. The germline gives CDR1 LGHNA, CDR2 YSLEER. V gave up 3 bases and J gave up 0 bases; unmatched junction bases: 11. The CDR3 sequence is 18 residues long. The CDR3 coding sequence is TGCGCCAGCAGCCAGGTGGTAGCGGGTTACAGCTCCTACAATGAGCAGTTCTTC. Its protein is CASSQVVAGYSSYNEQFF.

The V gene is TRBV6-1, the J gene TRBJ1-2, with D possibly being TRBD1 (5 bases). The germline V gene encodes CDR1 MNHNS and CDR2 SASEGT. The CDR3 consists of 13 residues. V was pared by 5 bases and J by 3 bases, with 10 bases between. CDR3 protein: CASSTGGDYGYTF. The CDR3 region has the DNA TGTGCCAGCAGTACGGGGGGTGACTATGGCTACACCTTC.

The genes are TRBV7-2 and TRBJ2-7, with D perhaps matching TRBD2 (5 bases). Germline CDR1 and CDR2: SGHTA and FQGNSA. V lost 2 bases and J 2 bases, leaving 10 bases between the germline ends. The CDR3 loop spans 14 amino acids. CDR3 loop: CASSLYLAPYEQYF. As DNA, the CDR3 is TGTGCCAGCAGCTTATATCTAGCTCCCTACGAGCAGTACTTC.

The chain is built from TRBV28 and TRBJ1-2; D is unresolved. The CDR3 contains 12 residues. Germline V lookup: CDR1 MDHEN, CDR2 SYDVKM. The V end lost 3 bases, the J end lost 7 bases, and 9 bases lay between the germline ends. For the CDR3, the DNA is TGTGCCAGCAGTTTCGGAGTTTCTGGCTACACCTTC. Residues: CASSFGVSGYTF.

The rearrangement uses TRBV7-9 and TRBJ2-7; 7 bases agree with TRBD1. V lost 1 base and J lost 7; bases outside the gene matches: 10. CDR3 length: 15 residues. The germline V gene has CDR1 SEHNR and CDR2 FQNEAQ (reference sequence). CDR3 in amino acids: CASSLEGDRAGEQYF. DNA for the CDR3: TGTGCCAGCAGCTTAGAGGGGGACAGAGCTGGGGAGCAGTACTTC.

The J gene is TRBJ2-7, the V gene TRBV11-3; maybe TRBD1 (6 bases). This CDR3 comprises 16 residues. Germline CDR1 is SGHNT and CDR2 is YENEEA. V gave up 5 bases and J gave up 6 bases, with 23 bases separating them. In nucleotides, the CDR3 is TGTGCCAGCAGCCCACCCACTTCAGGGGAGTGGGGCGAGCAGTACTTC. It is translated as CASSPPTSGEWGEQYF.

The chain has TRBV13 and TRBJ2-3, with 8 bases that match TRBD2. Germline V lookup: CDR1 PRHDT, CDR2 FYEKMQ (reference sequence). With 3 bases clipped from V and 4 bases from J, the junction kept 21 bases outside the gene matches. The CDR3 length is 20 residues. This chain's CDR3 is CASSFALDQRGRVRSDTQYF. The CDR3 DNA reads TGTGCCAGCAGCTTCGCCCTCGACCAGCGGGGGAGGGTACGATCAGATACGCAGTATTTT. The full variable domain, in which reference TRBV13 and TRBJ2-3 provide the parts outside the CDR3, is AAGVIQSPRHLIKEKRETATLKCYPIPRHDTVYWYQQGPGQDPQFLISFYEKMQSDKGSIPDRFSAQQFSDYHSELNMSSLELGDSALYFCASSFALDQRGRVRSDTQYFGPGTRLTVL.

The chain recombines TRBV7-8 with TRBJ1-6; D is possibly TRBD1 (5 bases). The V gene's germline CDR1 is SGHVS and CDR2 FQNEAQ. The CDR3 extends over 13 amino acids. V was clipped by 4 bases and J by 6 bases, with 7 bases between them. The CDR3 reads CASSSGGNSPLHF. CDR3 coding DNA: TGTGCCAGCAGCTCGGGGGGTAATTCACCCCTCCACTTT.

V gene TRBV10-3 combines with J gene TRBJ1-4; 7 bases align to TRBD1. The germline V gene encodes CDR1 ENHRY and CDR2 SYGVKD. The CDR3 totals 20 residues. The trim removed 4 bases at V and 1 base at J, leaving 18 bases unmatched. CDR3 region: CAISGRPAQGLTGTNEKLFF. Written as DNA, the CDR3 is TGTGCCATCAGTGGAAGGCCAGCACAGGGGTTAACAGGAACTAATGAAAAACTGTTTTTT.